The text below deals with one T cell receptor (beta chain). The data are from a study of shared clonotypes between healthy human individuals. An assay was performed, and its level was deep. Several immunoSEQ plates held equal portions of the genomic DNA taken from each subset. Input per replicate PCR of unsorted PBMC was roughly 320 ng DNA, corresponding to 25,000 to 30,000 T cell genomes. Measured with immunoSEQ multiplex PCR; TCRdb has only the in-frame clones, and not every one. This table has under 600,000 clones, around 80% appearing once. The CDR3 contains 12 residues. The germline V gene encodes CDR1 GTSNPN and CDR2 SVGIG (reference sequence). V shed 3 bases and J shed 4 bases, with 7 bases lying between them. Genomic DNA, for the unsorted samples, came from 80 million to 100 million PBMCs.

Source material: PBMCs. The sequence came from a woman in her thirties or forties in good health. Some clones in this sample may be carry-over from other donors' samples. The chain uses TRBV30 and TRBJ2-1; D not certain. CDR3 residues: CAWSPKYNEQFF. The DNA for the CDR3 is TGTGCCTGGAGCCCCAAGTACAATGAGCAGTTCTTC.